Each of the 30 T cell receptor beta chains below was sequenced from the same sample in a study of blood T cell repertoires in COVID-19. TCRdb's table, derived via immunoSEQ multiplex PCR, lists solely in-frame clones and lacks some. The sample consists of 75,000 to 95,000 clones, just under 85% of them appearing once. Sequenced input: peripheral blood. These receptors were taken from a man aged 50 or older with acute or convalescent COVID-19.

CDR3 sequence reads: CASSGGLAGLTDTQYF. The DNA of the CDR3 is TGCGCCAGCAGCGGGGGACTAGCGGGTCTCACAGATACGCAGTATTTT. The V and J genes are TRBV5-1 and TRBJ2-3, with 12 nucleotides matching TRBD2. CDR3 length: 16 residues. V gave up 4 bases and J gave up 2 bases; unmatched junction bases: 5. Germline V lookup: CDR1 SGHRS, CDR2 YFSETQ.

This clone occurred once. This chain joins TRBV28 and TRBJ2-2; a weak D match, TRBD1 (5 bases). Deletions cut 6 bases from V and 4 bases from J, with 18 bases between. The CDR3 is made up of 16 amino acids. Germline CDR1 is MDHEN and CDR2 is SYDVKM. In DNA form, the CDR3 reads TGTGCCAGCAGCCTTCGATTCCAGGGTTCCACCGGGGAGCTGTTTTTT. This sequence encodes CASSLRFQGSTGELFF.

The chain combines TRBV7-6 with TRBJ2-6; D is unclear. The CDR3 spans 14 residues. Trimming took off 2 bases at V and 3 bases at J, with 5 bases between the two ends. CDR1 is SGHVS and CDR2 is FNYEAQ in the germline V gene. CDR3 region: CASSLPGGANVLTF. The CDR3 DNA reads TGTGCCAGCAGCTTACCGGGTGGGGCCAACGTCCTGACTTTC.

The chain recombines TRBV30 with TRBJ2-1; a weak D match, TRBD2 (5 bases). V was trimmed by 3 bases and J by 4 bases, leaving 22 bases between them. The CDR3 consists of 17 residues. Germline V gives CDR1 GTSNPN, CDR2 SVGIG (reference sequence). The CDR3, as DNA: TGTGCCTGGAGGAACAAACTAGGGCCTCGCGATTACAATGAGCAGTTCTTC. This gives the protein CAWRNKLGPRDYNEQFF.

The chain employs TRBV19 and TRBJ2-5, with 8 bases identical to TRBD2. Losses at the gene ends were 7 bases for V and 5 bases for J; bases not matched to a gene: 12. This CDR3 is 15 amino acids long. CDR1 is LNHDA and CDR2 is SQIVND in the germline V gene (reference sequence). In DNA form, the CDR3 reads TGTGCCAGTAAACCTAAAGCGGGGGTCGGCGAGACCCAGTACTTC. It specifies CASKPKAGVGETQYF.

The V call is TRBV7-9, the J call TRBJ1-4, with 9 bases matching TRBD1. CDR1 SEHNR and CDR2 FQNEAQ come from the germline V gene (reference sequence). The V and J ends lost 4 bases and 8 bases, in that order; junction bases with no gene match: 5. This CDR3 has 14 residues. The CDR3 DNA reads TGTGCCAGCAGCTATGGGACAGGGAGGGAAAAACTGTTTTTT. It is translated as CASSYGTGREKLFF.

CDR3 coding DNA: TGTGCCACCAGTGGGAGGGACACTGAAGCTTTCTTT. It encodes CATSGRDTEAFF. The chain links TRBV24-1 to TRBJ1-1, with D hard to call. Germline CDR1 and CDR2: KGHDR and SFDVKD. The CDR3 spans 12 residues. V lost 5 bases to trimming and J lost 3 bases, with 6 bases between them.

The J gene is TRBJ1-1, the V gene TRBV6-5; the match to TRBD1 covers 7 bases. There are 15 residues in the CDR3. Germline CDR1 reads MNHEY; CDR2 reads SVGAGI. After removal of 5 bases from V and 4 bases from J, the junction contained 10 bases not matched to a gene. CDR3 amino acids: CASSPMGQGVTEAFF. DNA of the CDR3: TGTGCCAGCAGTCCAATGGGGCAGGGGGTCACTGAAGCTTTCTTT.

CDR3 loop: CASSDTLAGGSSTDTQYF. The DNA of the CDR3 is TGTGCCAGCAGTGACACCCTAGCGGGGGGGTCGAGCACAGATACGCAGTATTTT. V usage is TRBV6-4 and J usage is TRBJ2-3, with 12 bases identical to TRBD2. The trim removed 2 bases at V and 0 bases at J, leaving 6 bases unmatched. This CDR3 has 18 amino acids. Germline CDR1 is MRHNA and CDR2 is SNTAGT.

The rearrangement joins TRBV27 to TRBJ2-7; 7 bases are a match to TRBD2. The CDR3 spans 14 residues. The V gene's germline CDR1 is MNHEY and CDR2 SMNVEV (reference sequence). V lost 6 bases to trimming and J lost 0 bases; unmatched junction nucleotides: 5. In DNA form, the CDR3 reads TGTGCCAGCAGACCCTGGGGGGGCTCCTACGAGCAGTACTTC. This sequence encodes CASRPWGGSYEQYF.

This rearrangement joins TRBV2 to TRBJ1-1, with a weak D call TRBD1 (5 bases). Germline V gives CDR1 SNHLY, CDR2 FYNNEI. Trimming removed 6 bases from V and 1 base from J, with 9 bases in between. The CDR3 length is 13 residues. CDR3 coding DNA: TGTGCCAGCAGGAAGGACAAGAACACTGAAGCTTTCTTT. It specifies CASRKDKNTEAFF. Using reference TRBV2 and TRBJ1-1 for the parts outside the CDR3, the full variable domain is EPEVTQTPSHQVTQMGQEVILRCVPISNHLYFYWYRQILGQKVEFLVSFYNNEISEKSEIFDDQFSVERPDGSNFTLKIRSTKLEDSAMYFCASRKDKNTEAFFGQGTRLTVV.

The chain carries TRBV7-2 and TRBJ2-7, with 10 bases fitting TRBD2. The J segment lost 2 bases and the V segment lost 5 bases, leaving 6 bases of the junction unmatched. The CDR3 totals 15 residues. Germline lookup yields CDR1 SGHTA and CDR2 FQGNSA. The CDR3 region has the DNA TGTGCCAGCAGCCCCGGACTAGCGGCTACCTACGAGCAGTACTTC. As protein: CASSPGLAATYEQYF. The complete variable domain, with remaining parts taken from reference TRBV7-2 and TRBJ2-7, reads GAGVSQSPSNKVTEKGKDVELRCDPISGHTALYWYRQSLGQGLEFLIYFQGNSAPDKSGLPSDRFSAERTGGSVSTLTIQRTQQEDSAVYLCASSPGLAATYEQYFGPGTRLTVT.

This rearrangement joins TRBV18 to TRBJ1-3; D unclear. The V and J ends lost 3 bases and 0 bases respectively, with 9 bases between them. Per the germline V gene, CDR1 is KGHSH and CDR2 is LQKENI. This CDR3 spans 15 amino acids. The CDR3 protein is CASSPTAVSGNTIYF. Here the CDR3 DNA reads TGTGCCAGCTCACCGACCGCGGTCTCTGGAAACACCATATATTTT.

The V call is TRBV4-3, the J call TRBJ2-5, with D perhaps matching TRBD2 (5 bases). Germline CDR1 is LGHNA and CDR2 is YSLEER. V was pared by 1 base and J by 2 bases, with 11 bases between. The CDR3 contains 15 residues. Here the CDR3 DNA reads TGCGCCAGCAGCCAAGGGACCGGGATACAAGAGACCCAGTACTTC. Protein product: CASSQGTGIQETQYF.

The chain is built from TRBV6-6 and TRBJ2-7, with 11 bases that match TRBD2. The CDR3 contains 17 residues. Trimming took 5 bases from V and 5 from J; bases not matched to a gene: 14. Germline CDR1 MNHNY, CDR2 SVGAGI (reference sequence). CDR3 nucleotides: TGTGCCAGCAGTCCTAAACTAGCGGGGGAAGCGTCGGACGAGCAGTACTTC. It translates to CASSPKLAGEASDEQYF.

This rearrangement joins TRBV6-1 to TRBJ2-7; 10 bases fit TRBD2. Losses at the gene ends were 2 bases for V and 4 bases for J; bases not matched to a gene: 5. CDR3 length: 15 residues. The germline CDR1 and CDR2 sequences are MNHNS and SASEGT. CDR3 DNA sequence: TGTGCCAGCAGTGAATCTAGCGGGAGCTGGTACGAGCAGTACTTC. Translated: CASSESSGSWYEQYF.

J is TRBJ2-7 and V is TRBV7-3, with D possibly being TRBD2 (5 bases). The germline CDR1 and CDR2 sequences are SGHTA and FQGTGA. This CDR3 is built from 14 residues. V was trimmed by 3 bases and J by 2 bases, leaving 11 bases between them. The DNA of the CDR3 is TGTGCCAGCAGCTTGGGGAGTCTGACCTACGAGCAGTACTTC. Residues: CASSLGSLTYEQYF.

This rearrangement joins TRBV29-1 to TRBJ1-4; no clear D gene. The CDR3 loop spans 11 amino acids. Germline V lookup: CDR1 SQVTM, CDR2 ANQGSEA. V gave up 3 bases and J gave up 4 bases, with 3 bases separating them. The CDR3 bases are TGCAGCGTTGACAGTAATGAAAAACTGTTTTTT. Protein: CSVDSNEKLFF.

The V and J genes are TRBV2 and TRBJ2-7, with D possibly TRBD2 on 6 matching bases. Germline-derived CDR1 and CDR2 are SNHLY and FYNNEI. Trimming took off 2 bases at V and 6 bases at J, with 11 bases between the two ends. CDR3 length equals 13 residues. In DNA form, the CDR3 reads TGTGCCAGCAGTGAATTTCAGGGAGGCGAGCAGTACTTC. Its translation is CASSEFQGGEQYF.

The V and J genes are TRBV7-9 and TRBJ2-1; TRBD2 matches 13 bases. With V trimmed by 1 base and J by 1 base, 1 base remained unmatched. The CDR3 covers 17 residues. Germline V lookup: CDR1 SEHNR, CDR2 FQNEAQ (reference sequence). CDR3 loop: CASSLGTSGRSYNEQFF. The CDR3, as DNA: TGTGCCAGCAGCTTAGGGACTAGCGGGAGATCCTACAATGAGCAGTTCTTC. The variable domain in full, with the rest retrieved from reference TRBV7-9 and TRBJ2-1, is DTGVSQNPRHKITKRGQNVTFRCDPISEHNRLYWYRQTLGQGPEFLTYFQNEAQLEKSRLLSDRFSAERPKGSFSTLEIQRTEQGDSAMYLCASSLGTSGRSYNEQFFGPGTRLTVL.

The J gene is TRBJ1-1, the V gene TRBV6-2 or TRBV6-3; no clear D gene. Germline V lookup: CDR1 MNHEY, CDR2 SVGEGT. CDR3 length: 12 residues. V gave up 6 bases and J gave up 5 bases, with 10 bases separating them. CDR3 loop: CASSTTGTEAFF. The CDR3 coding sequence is TGTGCCAGCAGCACAACGGGGACTGAAGCTTTCTTT.

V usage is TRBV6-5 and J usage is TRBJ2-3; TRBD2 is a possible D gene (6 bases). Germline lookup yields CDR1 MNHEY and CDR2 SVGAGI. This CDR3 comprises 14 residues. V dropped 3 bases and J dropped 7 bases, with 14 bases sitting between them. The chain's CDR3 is CASSYRETDYTQYF. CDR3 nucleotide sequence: TGTGCCAGCAGTTATCGGGAGACGGATTATACGCAGTATTTT.

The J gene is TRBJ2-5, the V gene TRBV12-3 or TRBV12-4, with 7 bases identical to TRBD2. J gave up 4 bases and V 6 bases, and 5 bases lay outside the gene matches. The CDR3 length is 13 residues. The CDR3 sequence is CASRASGRETQYF. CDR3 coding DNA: TGTGCCAGCAGAGCTAGCGGAAGAGAGACCCAGTACTTC.

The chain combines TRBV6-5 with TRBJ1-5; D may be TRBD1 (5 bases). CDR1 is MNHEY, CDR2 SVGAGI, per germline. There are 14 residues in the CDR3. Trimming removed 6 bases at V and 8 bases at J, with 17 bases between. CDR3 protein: CASRSLTAPEPQHF. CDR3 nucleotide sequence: TGTGCCAGCAGAAGCCTGACAGCTCCGGAGCCCCAGCATTTT.

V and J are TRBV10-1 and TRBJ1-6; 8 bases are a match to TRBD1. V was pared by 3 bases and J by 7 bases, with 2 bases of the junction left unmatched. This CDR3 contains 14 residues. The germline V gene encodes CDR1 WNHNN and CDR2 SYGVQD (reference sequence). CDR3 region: CASSEQGGNSPLHF. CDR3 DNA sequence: TGCGCCAGCAGTGAACAGGGGGGAAATTCACCCCTCCACTTT.

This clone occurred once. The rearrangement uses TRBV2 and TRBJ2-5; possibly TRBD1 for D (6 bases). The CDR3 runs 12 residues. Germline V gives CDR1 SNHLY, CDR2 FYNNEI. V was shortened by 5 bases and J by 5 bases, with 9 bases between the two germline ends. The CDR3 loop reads CASSPGVETQYF. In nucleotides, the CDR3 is TGTGCCAGCAGTCCAGGGGTGGAGACCCAGTACTTC.

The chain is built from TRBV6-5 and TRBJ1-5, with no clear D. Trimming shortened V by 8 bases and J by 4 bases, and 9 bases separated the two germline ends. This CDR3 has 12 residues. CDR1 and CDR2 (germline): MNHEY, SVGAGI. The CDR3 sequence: CASRTGNQPQHF. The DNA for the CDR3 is TGTGCCAGCCGGACGGGAAATCAGCCCCAGCATTTT.

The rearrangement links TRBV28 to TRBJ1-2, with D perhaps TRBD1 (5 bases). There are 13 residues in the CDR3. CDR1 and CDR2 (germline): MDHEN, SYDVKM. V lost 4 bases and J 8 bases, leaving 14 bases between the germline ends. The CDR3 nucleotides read TGTGCCAGCAGTTCCGGGCAGGGCGAGGGCTACACCTTC. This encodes CASSSGQGEGYTF.

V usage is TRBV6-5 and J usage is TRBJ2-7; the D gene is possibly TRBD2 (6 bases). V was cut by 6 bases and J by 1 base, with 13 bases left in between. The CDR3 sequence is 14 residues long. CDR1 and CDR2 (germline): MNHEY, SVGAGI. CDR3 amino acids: CASSPRDFSYEQYF. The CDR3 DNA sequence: TGTGCCAGCAGCCCCCGGGACTTTTCCTACGAGCAGTACTTC.

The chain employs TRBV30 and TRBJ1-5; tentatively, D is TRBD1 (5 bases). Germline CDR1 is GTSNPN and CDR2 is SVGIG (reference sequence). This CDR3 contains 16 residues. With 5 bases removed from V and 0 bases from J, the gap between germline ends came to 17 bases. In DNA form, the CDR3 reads TGTGCCTGGGGTCCTACCTCAGGGAATAGCAATCAGCCCCAGCATTTT. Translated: CAWGPTSGNSNQPQHF.